What follows are 28 T cell receptor beta chains derived from one specimen sequenced in a study of beta chain features in type 1 diabetes. The entirety of the isolated RNA underwent reverse transcription, so expressed TCRB transcripts were sequenced. Sequencing was performed with immunoSEQ multiplex PCR; in TCRdb, only in-frame clones are kept and a portion is missing. This table has a few hundred thousand clones, about 29% appearing once. Sequenced sample: naive CD4+ T cells from blood. The receptors shown here come from a man aged 18-30 years in good health.

The rearrangement joins TRBV5-1 to TRBJ2-1; 10 nucleotides line up with TRBD2. This CDR3 has 15 amino acids. The germline V gene has CDR1 SGHRS and CDR2 YFSETQ. Trimming cost V 4 bases and J 5 bases; bases outside gene matches: 6. Here the CDR3 reads CASSAPGLAHNEQFF. In DNA, the CDR3 is TGCGCCAGCAGCGCACCGGGACTAGCGCACAATGAGCAGTTCTTC.

V and J are TRBV28 and TRBJ2-2; 12 bases agree with TRBD2. This CDR3 is 18 amino acids long. J gave up 4 bases and V 4 bases, and 10 bases lay outside the gene matches. Germline CDR1 is MDHEN and CDR2 is SYDVKM. The DNA for the CDR3 is TGTGCCAGCAGTTCCCTAGCGGGAGGGACGTTAATCACCGGGGAGCTGTTTTTT. It yields the protein CASSSLAGGTLITGELFF.

This clone was picked up a small number of times. The chain uses TRBV30 and TRBJ2-3; possible D gene TRBD2, 5 bases. Trimming removed 3 bases from V and 2 bases from J, with 12 bases in between. There are 14 residues in the CDR3. Per the germline V gene, CDR1 is GTSNPN and CDR2 is SVGIG (reference sequence). CDR3: CAWRPSGPTDTQYF. In DNA form, the CDR3 reads TGTGCCTGGAGACCGAGCGGTCCCACAGATACGCAGTATTTT.

The chain links TRBV7-2 to TRBJ1-1, with 7 bases identical to TRBD1. The germline gives CDR1 SGHTA, CDR2 FQGNSA. CDR3 length: 15 residues. V lost 7 bases, J lost 0 bases, and 8 bases stayed unmatched. The CDR3 sequence is CASNKQGRMNTEAFF. CDR3 DNA: TGTGCCAGCAACAAACAGGGGAGGATGAACACTGAAGCTTTCTTT.

This clone has just a few counts. The chain combines TRBV6-5 with TRBJ2-5; a weak D match, TRBD2 (6 bases). V lost 2 bases to trimming and J lost 2 bases, with 12 bases between them. The CDR3 has 15 amino acids. Germline CDR1 reads MNHEY; CDR2 reads SVGAGI. The CDR3 spells CASSYAGLPQETQYF. Here the CDR3 DNA reads TGTGCCAGCAGTTACGCGGGACTGCCTCAAGAGACCCAGTACTTC.

This chain joins TRBV9 and TRBJ1-5, with no clear D. Germline CDR1 and CDR2: SGDLS and YYNGEE. This CDR3 has 14 amino acids. Trimming removed 2 bases from V and 7 bases from J, with 13 bases in between. CDR3 sequence reads: CASSVDWDQQPQHF. The CDR3 DNA reads as TGTGCCAGCAGCGTTGACTGGGATCAACAGCCCCAGCATTTT.

This chain joins TRBV29-1 and TRBJ2-3; D remains ambiguous. Trimming shortened V by 5 bases and J by 3 bases, and 6 bases separated the two germline ends. The CDR3 is made up of 11 amino acids. CDR1 is SQVTM and CDR2 is ANQGSEA in the germline V gene. The CDR3 reads CSVRATDTQYF. CDR3 nucleotide sequence: TGCAGCGTTAGGGCGACAGATACGCAGTATTTT.

The CDR3 sequence: CASSFSGGQETQYF. The CDR3 region has the DNA TGTGCCAGCAGCTTTAGCGGGGGTCAGGAGACCCAGTACTTC. The chain uses TRBV7-7 and TRBJ2-5, with 9 bases matching TRBD2. The CDR3 covers 14 residues. The junction had 4 bases not matched to a gene; V was cut back by 3 bases and J by 5 bases. Germline V gene lookup returns CDR1 SSHAT and CDR2 FNYEAQ (reference sequence).

The genes are TRBV7-2 and TRBJ2-1; 11 nucleotides align to TRBD2. Unmatched junction bases numbered 7, after V lost 5 bases and J lost 4 bases. From germline, CDR1 is SGHTA and CDR2 FQGNSA. This CDR3 region has 16 residues. The CDR3 region has the DNA TGTGCCAGCAGCCGGACCGGGACTAGCGGTTACAATGAGCAGTTCTTC. Translating it yields CASSRTGTSGYNEQFF.

This clone has only a few counts. The chain links TRBV30 to TRBJ2-1; D uncertain. This CDR3 comprises 13 residues. V lost 0 bases, J lost 7 bases, and 10 bases lay in between. Germline assignment: CDR1 GTSNPN and CDR2 SVGIG (reference sequence). The CDR3 coding sequence is TGTGCCTGGAGTGTACGTAGAGCGAATGAGCAGTTCTTC. It translates to CAWSVRRANEQFF. Full variable domain (rest looked up from reference TRBV30 and TRBJ2-1): SQTIHQWPATLVQPVGSPLSLECTVEGTSNPNLYWYRQAAGRGLQLLFYSVGIGQISSEVPQNLSASRPQDRQFILSSKKLLLSDSGFYLCAWSVRRANEQFFGPGTRLTVL.

The chain combines TRBV30 with TRBJ1-1; a weak D match, TRBD1 (6 bases). Trimming removed 0 bases at V and 8 bases at J, with 10 bases between. Germline CDR1 reads GTSNPN; CDR2 reads SVGIG (reference sequence). This CDR3 has 12 residues. DNA of the CDR3: TGTGCCTGGAGTGTCTCGAGGGGGGAAGCTTTCTTT. The encoded protein is CAWSVSRGEAFF.

A few counts support this clone. The chain employs TRBV14 and TRBJ2-2, with D perhaps TRBD1 (5 bases). The V end was cut by 5 bases, the J end by 0 bases, with 13 bases between. The CDR3 consists of 16 residues. CDR1 and CDR2 from the germline V gene are SGHDN and FVKESK. CDR3 DNA: TGTGCCAGCAGCGTTATCAGGGCGTCGAACACCGGGGAGCTGTTTTTT. This gives the protein CASSVIRASNTGELFF.

This clone was picked up a small number of times. This chain uses TRBV29-1 with TRBJ2-3; 7 nucleotides match TRBD1. The CDR3 is 13 amino acids. In germline, CDR1 is SQVTM, CDR2 ANQGSEA. The junction had 3 bases not matched to a gene; V was cut back by 6 bases and J by 0 bases. In DNA, the CDR3 is TGCAGCGTCGGACAGGAGAGCACAGATACGCAGTATTTT. Translating gives CSVGQESTDTQYF.

For the CDR3, the DNA is TGTGCCAGCAGCTTAGCGCGGCGGAGCTCCTACAATGAGCAGTTCTTC. It specifies CASSLARRSSYNEQFF. J is TRBJ2-1 and V is TRBV7-2, with D hard to call. Germline lookup yields CDR1 SGHTA and CDR2 FQGNSA. This CDR3 has 16 residues. V was clipped by 0 bases and J by 0 bases, with 9 bases between them.

This clone was seen only a few times. V and J are TRBV30 and TRBJ1-4; TRBD1 is a possible D gene (5 bases). Germline loops: CDR1 GTSNPN, CDR2 SVGIG (reference sequence). The CDR3 loop spans 16 amino acids. V lost 0 bases and J lost 7, with 18 bases in between. For the CDR3, the DNA is TGTGCCTGGAGTGTCGTCACCGGGGCCGCGGGTGAAAAACTGTTTTTT. Residues: CAWSVVTGAAGEKLFF.

This clone was seen a handful of times. The genes are TRBV9 and TRBJ2-7; 7 bases match TRBD2. This CDR3 region has 14 residues. From germline, CDR1 is SGDLS and CDR2 YYNGEE. The trim removed 4 bases at V and 3 bases at J, leaving 7 bases unmatched. CDR3 nucleotide sequence: TGTGCCAGCAGCCCCCCGGGACTACGCTACGAGCAGTACTTC. Translated, it gives CASSPPGLRYEQYF.

J is TRBJ1-2 and V is TRBV30, with D possibly being TRBD1 (5 bases). The V and J ends lost 2 bases and 3 bases respectively, with 10 bases between them. The CDR3 loop spans 13 amino acids. CDR1 and CDR2 from the germline V gene are GTSNPN and SVGIG (reference sequence). CDR3 protein: CAWSLTVYYGYTF. The DNA for the CDR3 is TGTGCCTGGAGTTTGACAGTCTACTATGGCTACACCTTC.

V gene TRBV28 combines with J gene TRBJ2-3; 8 nucleotides match TRBD2. Germline V gene sequence: CDR1 MDHEN, CDR2 SYDVKM. The CDR3 has 17 residues. Trimming cost V 1 base and J 2 bases; bases outside gene matches: 8. The CDR3 DNA follows: TGTGCCAGCAGTTTATTAACTAGCGGACTCTACACAGATACGCAGTATTTT. It is translated as CASSLLTSGLYTDTQYF.

This clone was picked up a small number of times. This sequence joins TRBV14 and TRBJ1-2, with unresolved D. Looked up from germline, CDR1 is SGHDN and CDR2 is FVKESK. V lost 2 bases and J lost 7, with 11 bases in between. The CDR3 totals 13 residues. CDR3: CASSQSVNRGYTF. The CDR3 coding sequence is TGTGCCAGCAGCCAATCTGTTAATCGTGGCTACACCTTC.

The V call is TRBV9, the J call TRBJ2-1, with 7 bases matching TRBD2. The CDR3 has 15 amino acids. The V gene end was trimmed by 4 bases and the J gene end by 8 bases; junction bases not matched to a gene: 12. Per germline, CDR1 SGDLS and CDR2 YYNGEE. DNA of the CDR3: TGTGCCAGCAGCCCGGCGAGCGGGACGTTCCATGAGCAGTTCTTC. Protein product: CASSPASGTFHEQFF.

This clone was counted a few times. The chain joins TRBV29-1 to TRBJ2-1; D unclear. The CDR3 contains 13 residues. Germline lookup yields CDR1 SQVTM and CDR2 ANQGSEA. Trimming pared 4 bases from V and 7 bases from J, leaving 14 bases between. The DNA for the CDR3 is TGCAGCGTTGCCCCTTCAATCGCGAATGAGCAGTTCTTC. It encodes CSVAPSIANEQFF.

This clone has only a few counts. The rearrangement uses TRBV5-4 and TRBJ2-1, with 11 bases fitting TRBD2. This CDR3 region has 13 residues. Germline values: CDR1 SGHNT, CDR2 YYREEE (reference sequence). The J segment lost 11 bases and the V segment lost 1 base, leaving 2 bases of the junction unmatched. The CDR3 here is CASSLLTSGKQFF. The CDR3 DNA reads TGTGCCAGCAGCTTGCTGACTAGCGGGAAGCAGTTCTTC.

For the CDR3, the DNA is TGTGCCAGCAGTTCCGGGACCTTTGTGTTGGGCTACACCTTC. This gives the protein CASSSGTFVLGYTF. J is TRBJ1-2 and V is TRBV7-9; D is possibly TRBD1 (5 bases). This CDR3 region has 14 residues. Trimming took off 6 bases at V and 8 bases at J, with 19 bases between the two ends. Germline V CDR1 and CDR2: SEHNR, FQNEAQ (reference sequence).

The rearrangement uses TRBV29-1 and TRBJ2-7; 7 bases agree with TRBD1. CDR1 is SQVTM, CDR2 ANQGSEA, per germline. The ends lost 6 bases at V and 4 bases at J; junction bases unmatched: 6. The CDR3 is 12 residues long. The CDR3 DNA is TGCAGCGTGGGACAGCAGCCTTACGAGCAGTACTTC. Protein: CSVGQQPYEQYF.

V is TRBV7-9 and J is TRBJ2-1; D call uncertain. The germline CDR1 and CDR2 sequences are SEHNR and FQNEAQ (reference sequence). CDR3 length: 11 residues. V lost 0 bases, J lost 9 bases, and 3 bases lay in between. This CDR3 is CASSLAVEQFF. CDR3 sequence (DNA): TGTGCCAGCAGCTTAGCGGTTGAGCAGTTCTTC.

The chain couples TRBV6-5 to TRBJ1-2; 7 positions match TRBD1. This CDR3 has 16 residues. The junction had 7 bases not matched to a gene; V was cut back by 2 bases and J by 1 base. Germline CDR1 and CDR2: MNHEY and SVGAGI. The DNA of the CDR3 is TGTGCCAGCAGTTACCCCGGGGCAGGGGGTAACTATGGCTACACCTTC. Protein: CASSYPGAGGNYGYTF.

The rearrangement links TRBV7-2 to TRBJ2-7; 13 bases match TRBD2. The J segment lost 3 bases and the V segment lost 5 bases, leaving 4 bases of the junction unmatched. The CDR3 loop spans 15 amino acids. Germline lookup yields CDR1 SGHTA and CDR2 FQGNSA. In nucleotides, the CDR3 is TGTGCCAGCAGCCCTCGGACTAGCGGGAGCTACGAGCAGTACTTC. Translating it yields CASSPRTSGSYEQYF.

The V gene is TRBV2, the J gene TRBJ2-2; no clear D gene. The CDR3 contains 13 residues. Per the germline V gene, CDR1 is SNHLY and CDR2 is FYNNEI. V was trimmed by 6 bases and J by 1 base, leaving 6 bases between them. DNA of the CDR3: TGTGCCAGCAGCTCCATGAACACCGGGGAGCTGTTTTTT. This translates into CASSSMNTGELFF.